This is a list of T cell receptor beta chains from one sample in a study of CD8+ T cells in alopecia areata. TCRdb's copy holds only in-frame clones and misses some; the assay was immunoSEQ multiplex PCR. The table has 150,000 or so clones, around 87% seen once. The starting material was CD8+ T cells sorted from blood, obtained at week 0. The receptors were gathered from a human donor with alopecia areata. Both conserved end residues are part of each CDR3. The D gene is left open where the match is weak. Expanded clones get a size class; other rows say once, few or many, or leave the size out.

D: TRBD1
size: once
V: TRBV4-2
J: TRBJ1-5
CDR3: CASSQDTGGNNQPQHF
DNA: TGTGCCAGCAGCCAAGATACAGGGGGGAACAATCAGCCCCAGCATTTT

D: -
size: -
V: TRBV6-5
J: TRBJ1-1
CDR3: CASSSGGPMNTEAFF
DNA: TGTGCCAGCAGTTCCGGGGGACCGATGAACACTGAAGCTTTCTTT

D: -
size: -
V: TRBV27
J: TRBJ2-2
CDR3: CASSLVETGELFF
DNA: TGTGCCAGCAGTTTAGTAGAAACCGGGGAGCTGTTTTTT

D: -
size: -
V: TRBV19
J: TRBJ1-2
CDR3: CASSGRDTFLLLDGYTF
DNA: TGTGCCAGTAGTGGCCGGGACACCTTCCTTCTCCTTGATGGCTACACCTTC

D: -
size: -
V: TRBV7-3
J: TRBJ2-3
CDR3: CASSFGYTDTQYF
DNA: TGTGCCAGCAGCTTCGGGTACACAGATACGCAGTATTTT

D: -
size: once
V: TRBV13
J: TRBJ2-5
CDR3: CASSALTENFGETQYF
DNA: TGTGCCAGCAGCGCCCTGACAGAAAATTTCGGGGAGACCCAGTACTTC

D: TRBD1
size: -
V: TRBV9
J: TRBJ1-1
CDR3: CASSDTTGAEAFF
DNA: TGTGCCAGCAGCGATACTACAGGGGCTGAAGCTTTCTTT

D: -
size: -
V: TRBV5-1
J: TRBJ2-7
CDR3: CASSPLDTYEQYF
DNA: TGCGCCAGCAGCCCATTGGACACCTACGAGCAGTACTTC

D: -
size: -
V: TRBV15
J: TRBJ2-2
CDR3: CATSLTGELFF
DNA: TGTGCCACCAGCCTCACCGGGGAGCTGTTTTTT

D: TRBD2
size: -
V: TRBV4-2
J: TRBJ2-2
CDR3: CASSQELAGHMRVTGELFF
DNA: TGTGCCAGCAGCCAAGAACTAGCGGGACACATGAGGGTCACCGGGGAGCTGTTTTTT

D: -
size: once
V: TRBV27
J: TRBJ2-1
CDR3: CASSFNPANEQFF
DNA: TGTGCCAGCAGTTTCAACCCGGCTAATGAGCAGTTCTTC

D: -
size: -
V: TRBV19
J: TRBJ2-1
CDR3: CASSYIYNEQFF
DNA: TGTGCCAGTAGTTACATCTACAATGAGCAGTTCTTC

D: -
size: -
V: TRBV15
J: TRBJ2-6
CDR3: CATSRDSGANVLTF
DNA: TGTGCCACCAGCAGGGACTCTGGGGCCAACGTCCTGACTTTC

D: TRBD2
size: -
V: TRBV7-8
J: TRBJ2-2
CDR3: CASSGLTSGSFAGELFF
DNA: TGTGCCAGCAGCGGATTAACTAGCGGGAGTTTCGCCGGGGAGCTGTTTTTT

D: -
size: -
V: TRBV11-2
J: TRBJ2-7
CDR3: CASSLGAGSYEQYF
DNA: TGTGCCAGCAGCTTGGGGGCCGGCTCCTACGAGCAGTACTTC

D: TRBD1
size: -
V: TRBV30
J: TRBJ2-7
CDR3: CAWSDPGTGNSYEQYF
DNA: TGTGCCTGGAGTGATCCCGGGACAGGGAATTCCTACGAGCAGTACTTC

D: TRBD1
size: -
V: TRBV7-6
J: TRBJ1-3
CDR3: CASRGGPGNTIYF
DNA: TGTGCCAGCAGAGGGGGCCCTGGAAACACCATATATTTT

D: -
size: -
V: TRBV27
J: TRBJ2-1
CDR3: CASSLGRDYNEQFF
DNA: TGTGCCAGCAGTTTGGGTCGCGATTACAATGAGCAGTTCTTC